Listed below are T cell receptor beta chains from one sample, sequenced in a study of post-analysis software for immune sequencing data. TCRdb reanalysed the PCR reads using MiXCR and keeps one entry per CDR3 protein. The sample consists of roughly 600,000 distinct CDR3 sequences, about 44% of them appearing once. The specimen was blood. The receptors originated from a girl between 5 and 17 years old with multiple sclerosis. The CDR3 runs from the conserved cysteine through the conserved F or W. D genes are given only for firm matches. The listing skips clone size in some rows; elsewhere it reads once, few, many or a size class.

j_call: TRBJ2-7; v_call: TRBV6-5; clone_size: .; d_call: .; cdr3_nt: TGTGCCAGCAGGGCAGGGTCTGGGGAGCAGTACTTC; cdr3_aa: CASRAGSGEQYF
j_call: TRBJ2-7; v_call: TRBV7-8; clone_size: few; d_call: TRBD1; cdr3_nt: TGTGCCAGCAGCCCCCGCCGGGACAGGGTTTACGAGCAGTACTTC; cdr3_aa: CASSPRRDRVYEQYF
j_call: TRBJ2-7; v_call: TRBV6-2/TRBV6-3; clone_size: .; d_call: .; cdr3_nt: TGTGCCAGCCTGCCGCGGACCTCCTACGAGCAGTACTTC; cdr3_aa: CASLPRTSYEQYF
j_call: TRBJ2-4; v_call: TRBV28; clone_size: few; d_call: .; cdr3_nt: TGTGCCAGCAATTTGGGGAGCAAAAACATTCAGTACTTC; cdr3_aa: CASNLGSKNIQYF
j_call: TRBJ1-2; v_call: TRBV29-1; clone_size: .; d_call: .; cdr3_nt: TGCAGCTCCGGGGGGGTGGAAGGCTACACCTTC; cdr3_aa: CSSGGVEGYTF
j_call: TRBJ2-1; v_call: TRBV5-1; clone_size: .; d_call: TRBD1; cdr3_nt: TGCGCCAGCGGATCCGGGACAGGGTCCTACAATGAGCAGTTCTTC; cdr3_aa: CASGSGTGSYNEQFF
j_call: TRBJ2-5; v_call: TRBV28; clone_size: few; d_call: .; cdr3_nt: TGTGCCAGTCAGGGACCCTTCGAACGTAAAAGGGAGACCCAGTACTTC; cdr3_aa: CASQGPFERKRETQYF
j_call: TRBJ1-6; v_call: TRBV5-1; clone_size: .; d_call: .; cdr3_nt: TGCGCCAGCAGCCCGCAAGAGAATTCACCCCTCCACTTT; cdr3_aa: CASSPQENSPLHF
j_call: TRBJ2-7; v_call: TRBV13; clone_size: few; d_call: TRBD1; cdr3_nt: TGTGCCAGCAGCTTAGGGGGGGACAGGCGCGAGCAGTACTTC; cdr3_aa: CASSLGGDRREQYF
j_call: TRBJ2-1; v_call: TRBV3-1; clone_size: .; d_call: TRBD2; cdr3_nt: TGTGCCAGCAGCCGCGGGGGGTCCCACCGTGAGCAGTTCTTC; cdr3_aa: CASSRGGSHREQFF
j_call: TRBJ1-5; v_call: TRBV20-1; clone_size: few; d_call: .; cdr3_nt: TGCAGTGCTACGACACGATTCCTTAGCAATCAGCCCCAGCATTTT; cdr3_aa: CSATTRFLSNQPQHF
j_call: TRBJ2-7; v_call: TRBV20-1; clone_size: few; d_call: TRBD2; cdr3_nt: TGCAGTGCTAGAGATCCCCTTAGCGGGGGTGATCCTTCCTACGAGCAGTACTTC; cdr3_aa: CSARDPLSGGDPSYEQYF
j_call: TRBJ1-2; v_call: TRBV21-1; clone_size: .; d_call: .; cdr3_nt: TGTGCCAGCAGCAAAGCGCGGGGCGGCTATGGCTACACCTTC; cdr3_aa: CASSKARGGYGYTF
j_call: TRBJ2-7; v_call: TRBV5-1; clone_size: .; d_call: TRBD1; cdr3_nt: TGCGTCAGCAGCCAAGGACAGGGTGTATACGAGCAGTACTTC; cdr3_aa: CVSSQGQGVYEQYF
j_call: TRBJ2-3; v_call: TRBV12-3/TRBV12-4; clone_size: .; d_call: .; cdr3_nt: TGTGCCAGCACCACTCGGCTTGTAGATACGCAGTATTTT; cdr3_aa: CASTTRLVDTQYF
j_call: TRBJ1-1; v_call: TRBV7-9; clone_size: .; d_call: TRBD1; cdr3_nt: TGTGCCAGCAGGCGATCCGGGACAGGGGTGACTGAAGCTTTCTTT; cdr3_aa: CASRRSGTGVTEAFF
j_call: TRBJ2-7; v_call: TRBV29-1; clone_size: .; d_call: .; cdr3_nt: TGCAGCGTTGAAGATGATTCTACGGGGCAGTACGAGCAGTACTTC; cdr3_aa: CSVEDDSTGQYEQYF
j_call: TRBJ2-7; v_call: TRBV20-1; clone_size: .; d_call: TRBD1; cdr3_nt: TGCAGTGCTAGAGATTATCGGACAGGGGTTAACTACGAGCAGTACTTC; cdr3_aa: CSARDYRTGVNYEQYF
j_call: TRBJ2-7; v_call: TRBV29-1; clone_size: .; d_call: .; cdr3_nt: TGCAGCGTGGCCCCCGGCGGGGGCGCCTCCTACGAGCAGTACTTC; cdr3_aa: CSVAPGGGASYEQYF
j_call: TRBJ2-7; v_call: TRBV5-1; clone_size: few; d_call: .; cdr3_nt: TGCGCCAGCAGCTTCAATCCAGATTCCCAGTACTTC; cdr3_aa: CASSFNPDSQYF
j_call: TRBJ2-7; v_call: TRBV12-3/TRBV12-4; clone_size: .; d_call: .; cdr3_nt: TGTGCCAGCAGCTCTAGGACCGAGCAGTACTTC; cdr3_aa: CASSSRTEQYF
j_call: TRBJ2-5; v_call: TRBV5-1; clone_size: few; d_call: .; cdr3_nt: TGTGCCAGCTCACCCGGACAGTCCCAAGAGACCCAGTACTTC; cdr3_aa: CASSPGQSQETQYF
j_call: TRBJ2-1; v_call: TRBV6-1; clone_size: .; d_call: .; cdr3_nt: TGTGCCAGCACCTGGGGACGTTACAATGAGCAGTTCTTC; cdr3_aa: CASTWGRYNEQFF
j_call: TRBJ2-7; v_call: TRBV5-6; clone_size: .; d_call: TRBD2; cdr3_nt: TGTGCCAGCAGCTACCGCTTGACTAGCGGCTCCTACGAGCAGTACTTC; cdr3_aa: CASSYRLTSGSYEQYF
j_call: TRBJ2-3; v_call: TRBV11-2; clone_size: .; d_call: .; cdr3_nt: TGTGCCAGCAGCTCCCTCATTCTGGTCACAGATACGCAGTATTTT; cdr3_aa: CASSSLILVTDTQYF
j_call: TRBJ1-2; v_call: TRBV4-2; clone_size: .; d_call: TRBD1; cdr3_nt: TGTGCCAGCAGCCAAGCTGGACAGGGGGCTTGGGACTATGGCTACACCTTC; cdr3_aa: CASSQAGQGAWDYGYTF
j_call: TRBJ1-2; v_call: TRBV12-3/TRBV12-4; clone_size: .; d_call: .; cdr3_nt: TGTGCCAGCAGTCCCAGGGGAGACTATGGCTACACCTTC; cdr3_aa: CASSPRGDYGYTF
j_call: TRBJ2-5; v_call: TRBV12-3/TRBV12-4; clone_size: .; d_call: TRBD2; cdr3_nt: TGTGCCAGCAGTTTTCACCGGGGGGGCGGCCAAGAGACCCAGTACTTC; cdr3_aa: CASSFHRGGGQETQYF
j_call: TRBJ1-1; v_call: TRBV29-1; clone_size: .; d_call: .; cdr3_nt: TGCAGCGTTGCCGGGGGGCCGAACACTGAAGCTTTCTTT; cdr3_aa: CSVAGGPNTEAFF
j_call: TRBJ2-3; v_call: TRBV6-2/TRBV6-3; clone_size: .; d_call: .; cdr3_nt: TGTGCCAGCAGTTACCCTTCGGCCAGGGATACGCAGTATTTT; cdr3_aa: CASSYPSARDTQYF
j_call: TRBJ2-5; v_call: TRBV29-1; clone_size: .; d_call: .; cdr3_nt: TGCAGCGTTATGAATCGACTGGAGGATCGGACCCAGTACTTC; cdr3_aa: CSVMNRLEDRTQYF
j_call: TRBJ1-4; v_call: TRBV4-1; clone_size: few; d_call: .; cdr3_nt: TGCGCCAGCAGCCAACTTAATGAAAAACTGTTTTTT; cdr3_aa: CASSQLNEKLFF
j_call: TRBJ1-2; v_call: TRBV12-5; clone_size: few; d_call: TRBD1; cdr3_nt: TGTGCTAGTGGTTCCCCCGAAGACAGGGCAAGCTATGGCTACACCTTC; cdr3_aa: CASGSPEDRASYGYTF
j_call: TRBJ1-5; v_call: TRBV20-1; clone_size: few; d_call: .; cdr3_nt: TGCAGTGCTAGAGATCCTACTGGGCCTCAGCCCCAGCATTTT; cdr3_aa: CSARDPTGPQPQHF
j_call: TRBJ1-2; v_call: TRBV29-1; clone_size: few; d_call: .; cdr3_nt: TGCAGCGTTGGAACCACCAGGGAGGCTAACTATGGCTACACCTTC; cdr3_aa: CSVGTTREANYGYTF
j_call: TRBJ2-4; v_call: TRBV12-3/TRBV12-4; clone_size: few; d_call: TRBD1; cdr3_nt: TGTGCCAGCAGTCCAAGACAGGGGGATAATCCCAAAAACATTCAGTACTTC; cdr3_aa: CASSPRQGDNPKNIQYF
j_call: TRBJ1-2; v_call: TRBV4-2; clone_size: few; d_call: .; cdr3_nt: TGTGCCAGCAGCCAAGCCTTGGGGCGGTCAGGGCTTGCCTATGGCTACACCTTC; cdr3_aa: CASSQALGRSGLAYGYTF
j_call: TRBJ1-1; v_call: TRBV3-1; clone_size: .; d_call: .; cdr3_nt: TGTGCCAGCAGCGATCAGGGTTGGGCTGAAGCTTTCTTT; cdr3_aa: CASSDQGWAEAFF
j_call: TRBJ2-1; v_call: TRBV29-1; clone_size: few; d_call: TRBD2; cdr3_nt: TGCAGCGTTGAAGACCGGACTAGCGGGAGGGCCCATGAGCAGTTCTTC; cdr3_aa: CSVEDRTSGRAHEQFF
j_call: TRBJ2-7; v_call: TRBV4-2; clone_size: .; d_call: .; cdr3_nt: TGTGCCAGCAGCCCGAGCAAGGGCCCCCACGAGCAGTACTTC; cdr3_aa: CASSPSKGPHEQYF
j_call: TRBJ2-1; v_call: TRBV6-1; clone_size: .; d_call: .; cdr3_nt: TGTGCCAGCAGTGAAATGGTCCTAGTGGGGCCCAATGAGCAGTTCTTC; cdr3_aa: CASSEMVLVGPNEQFF
j_call: TRBJ2-3; v_call: TRBV25-1; clone_size: .; d_call: .; cdr3_nt: TGTGCCAGCAGTGAATATACTCGGGACAAGGAAAGCACAGATACGCAGTATTTT; cdr3_aa: CASSEYTRDKESTDTQYF
j_call: TRBJ2-1; v_call: TRBV30; clone_size: once; d_call: TRBD2; cdr3_nt: TGTGCCTGGACAGGGACTAGCGGGGCGAATGAGCAGTTCTTC; cdr3_aa: CAWTGTSGANEQFF
j_call: TRBJ1-2; v_call: TRBV10-3; clone_size: .; d_call: TRBD1; cdr3_nt: TGTGCCATCAGTACCTTCCGGGACAGGGGGCGAGTTCGATATGGCTACACCTTC; cdr3_aa: CAISTFRDRGRVRYGYTF
j_call: TRBJ1-2; v_call: TRBV6-5; clone_size: .; d_call: TRBD1; cdr3_nt: TGTGCCAGCAGTTACGACAGGGGAAACTATGGCTACACCTTC; cdr3_aa: CASSYDRGNYGYTF
j_call: TRBJ1-6; v_call: TRBV4-1; clone_size: .; d_call: TRBD1; cdr3_nt: TGCGCCAGCAGCCAGCTCGACAGGGAAGGATCACCCCTCCACTTT; cdr3_aa: CASSQLDREGSPLHF
j_call: TRBJ2-1; v_call: TRBV11-3; clone_size: few; d_call: TRBD2; cdr3_nt: TGTGCCAGCAGCACCCGCAGCGGGAGAAACAATGAGCAGTTCTTC; cdr3_aa: CASSTRSGRNNEQFF
j_call: TRBJ1-2; v_call: TRBV19; clone_size: .; d_call: TRBD1; cdr3_nt: TGTGCCAGTAGTATTATGACAGGGGATTATGATGGCTACACCTTC; cdr3_aa: CASSIMTGDYDGYTF
j_call: TRBJ2-3; v_call: TRBV10-3; clone_size: .; d_call: TRBD2; cdr3_nt: TGTGCAGCCCGACTAGCAGCTAGCACAGATACGCAGTATTTT; cdr3_aa: CAARLAASTDTQYF
j_call: TRBJ2-7; v_call: TRBV10-2; clone_size: .; d_call: TRBD2; cdr3_nt: TGCGCCCTCGGGACTAGCGTCTACAATGAGCAGTACTTC; cdr3_aa: CALGTSVYNEQYF
j_call: TRBJ2-5; v_call: TRBV6-6; clone_size: .; d_call: .; cdr3_nt: TGTGCCAGCAGACCCGGGACAATAGAGACCCAGTACTTC; cdr3_aa: CASRPGTIETQYF
j_call: TRBJ1-1; v_call: TRBV7-2; clone_size: .; d_call: .; cdr3_nt: TGTGCCAGCAGCTTAGGAGGGTTCAACACTGAAGCTTTCTTT; cdr3_aa: CASSLGGFNTEAFF
j_call: TRBJ2-5; v_call: TRBV29-1; clone_size: .; d_call: .; cdr3_nt: TGCAGCGCCCAATCCCGGTTCCAAGAGACCCAGTACTTC; cdr3_aa: CSAQSRFQETQYF
j_call: TRBJ2-7; v_call: TRBV6-2/TRBV6-3; clone_size: .; d_call: .; cdr3_nt: TGTGCCAGCACCTCCGGGACACCGGGCTACGAGCAGTACTTC; cdr3_aa: CASTSGTPGYEQYF
j_call: TRBJ2-3; v_call: TRBV10-3; clone_size: .; d_call: TRBD2; cdr3_nt: TGTGCCATCAGTGGGGGGGATAGCGGGTCCACAGATACGCAGTATTTT; cdr3_aa: CAISGGDSGSTDTQYF
j_call: TRBJ2-7; v_call: TRBV6-5; clone_size: .; d_call: TRBD2; cdr3_nt: TGTGCCAGCAGTTACTCAGCGGGAGTGGGGTACGAGCAGTACTTC; cdr3_aa: CASSYSAGVGYEQYF
j_call: TRBJ2-7; v_call: TRBV12-3/TRBV12-4; clone_size: .; d_call: TRBD2; cdr3_nt: TGTGCCAGCAGTTTATCGCCGGGACTAACGGTCACCTACGAGCAGTACTTC; cdr3_aa: CASSLSPGLTVTYEQYF
j_call: TRBJ2-1; v_call: TRBV12-3/TRBV12-4; clone_size: .; d_call: TRBD2; cdr3_nt: TGTGCCAGCAGTTTAGCGGGGACTAGCGGGACTGAGCAGTTCTTC; cdr3_aa: CASSLAGTSGTEQFF
j_call: TRBJ2-3; v_call: TRBV29-1; clone_size: few; d_call: .; cdr3_nt: TGCAGCGTTTCAGGGGTTTATACAGATACGCAGTATTTT; cdr3_aa: CSVSGVYTDTQYF
j_call: TRBJ2-6; v_call: TRBV12-3/TRBV12-4; clone_size: .; d_call: .; cdr3_nt: TGTGCCAGCAGTTTAGGAACGTTACGTGGGGCCAACGTCCTGACTTTC; cdr3_aa: CASSLGTLRGANVLTF